This T cell receptor (beta chain) emerged from a study of blood T cell repertoires in COVID-19. Overall study context: COVID-19 samples collected from the United States, Italy and Spain covered acute and convalescent phases.

Repertoires were generated with immunoSEQ multiplex PCR, while TCRdb's copy carries only in-frame clones and drops some. Among tens of thousands of clones listed, more than 75% were seen once. The CDR3 consists of 13 residues. The V gene end was trimmed by 3 bases and the J gene end by 8 bases; junction bases not matched to a gene: 7. Germline V gene lookup returns CDR1 SGHKS and CDR2 YYEKEE (reference sequence). The specimen was peripheral blood. The chain combines TRBV5-5 with TRBJ1-1; TRBD1 matches 7 bases. This receptor was obtained from a human donor in a cohort sampled during active COVID-19. CDR3 sequence: CASSSSRDSEAFF. In nucleotides, the CDR3 is TGTGCCAGCAGCTCTAGCCGGGACAGCGAAGCTTTCTTT.